The clone carrying this T cell receptor beta chain has at least ten counts. The data are from a study of T cells in Graves' hyperthyroidism and ophthalmopathy. V dropped 6 bases and J dropped 6; count of bases not matched to a gene: 10. The CDR3 extends over 13 amino acids. Germline V CDR1 and CDR2: SQVTM, ANQGSEA. TCR beta CDR3 regions were amplified from RNA. HTBI primers were used for first-round RT-PCR of the TCR CDR3. Each CDR3 protein is one row after TCRdb ran MiXCR on the multiplex PCR reads. The sample yields hundreds of thousands of distinct CDR3 sequences, about 35% seen once. The clonotype was recovered from a woman aged 35 to 49 with Graves' hyperthyroidism. Material: blood. V and J are TRBV29-1 and TRBJ1-2; 7 bases fit TRBD1. In nucleotides, the CDR3 is TGCAGCGTGTACAGGGGAAATGAGCATGGCTACACCTTC. Its protein is CSVYRGNEHGYTF.